This T cell receptor beta chain stems from a study of cytomegalovirus exposure and HLA in healthy donors. A note on this clone: Its antigen is not identified.

The assay was immunoSEQ multiplex PCR, and TCRdb's table has in-frame clones only and misses some. Of more than 35,000 clones in the sample, approximately 92% are singletons; the top ten hold around 3.4%. Study findings and constraints: Later, an analysis found that TCR clusters from the first cohort tended to co-occur in the approximately 130 validation repertoires.

This CDR3 has 15 amino acids. The V end lost 1 base, the J end lost 1 base, and 9 bases lay between the germline ends. The germline gives CDR1 SNHLY, CDR2 FYNNEI. This sequence joins TRBV2 and TRBJ2-3; D unclear. The sequenced sample was PBMCs. This TCR derives from a man between 18 and 29 years old in good health and CMV-seronegative. CDR3 residues: CASSEDQVGTDTQYF. The CDR3 nucleotides read TGTGCCAGCAGTGAAGATCAGGTGGGCACAGATACGCAGTATTTT.